The subject of this entry is one TCR beta chain. Its antigen is unknown. This record belongs to a study of beta chain features in type 1 diabetes. General study results and limits: Possible PCR preference for shorter templates applied equally to patients and controls. Among patients with Type 1 diabetes, TCRB CDR3s were moderately but significantly shorter in every one of the four CD4+ subsets.

Expressed TCRB transcripts got sequenced, as all isolated RNA was reverse transcribed. Profiling relied on immunoSEQ multiplex PCR, and the TCRdb table lists in-frame clones only, not all of them. The sample includes 500,000 to 850,000 clones, over 12% of them seen just once. The CDR3 totals 14 residues. Trimming cost V 1 base and J 4 bases, with 10 bases left between them. Germline CDR1 is SEHNR and CDR2 is FQNEAQ (reference sequence). The chain carries TRBV7-9 and TRBJ1-2; maybe TRBD1 (5 bases). The receptor comes from a man in his late teens or twenties with type 1 diabetes. Source material: naive CD4+ T cells from blood. CDR3 DNA: TGTGCCAGCAGCTTAGAGGCCCAGGGCTATGGCTACACCTTC. This encodes CASSLEAQGYGYTF.